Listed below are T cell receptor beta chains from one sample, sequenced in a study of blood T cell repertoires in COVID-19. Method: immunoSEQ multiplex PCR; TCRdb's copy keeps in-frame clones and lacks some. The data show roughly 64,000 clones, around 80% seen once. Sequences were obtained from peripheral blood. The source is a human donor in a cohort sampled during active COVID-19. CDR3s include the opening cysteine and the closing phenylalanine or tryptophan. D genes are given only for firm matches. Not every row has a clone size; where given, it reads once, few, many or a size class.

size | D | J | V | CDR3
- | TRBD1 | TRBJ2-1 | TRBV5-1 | CASTPGTGNYNEQFF
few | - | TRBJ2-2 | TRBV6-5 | CASSTFGGGGELFF
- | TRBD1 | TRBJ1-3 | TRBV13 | CASSVGTAGNTIYF
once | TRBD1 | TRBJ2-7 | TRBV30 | CAWTGQGAGEQYF
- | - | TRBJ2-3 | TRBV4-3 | CASSQSGLTDTQYF
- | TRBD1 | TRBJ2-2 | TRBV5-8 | CASSPGQGAGGELFF
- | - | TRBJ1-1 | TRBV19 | CASSPNRNTEAFF
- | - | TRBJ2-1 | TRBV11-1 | CASSLDQGWNEQFF
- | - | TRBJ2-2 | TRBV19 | CASSEQGNTGELFF
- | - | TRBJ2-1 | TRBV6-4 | CASSERGGGNEQFF
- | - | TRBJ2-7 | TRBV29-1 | CSVEEGGGYEQYF
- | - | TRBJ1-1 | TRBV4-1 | CASSQAPQGRNTEAFF
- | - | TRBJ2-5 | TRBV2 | CASRRGGPQETQYF
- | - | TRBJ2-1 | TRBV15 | CATSRGPAGATYNEQFF
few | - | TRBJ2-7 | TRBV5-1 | CASSFGGLYEQYF
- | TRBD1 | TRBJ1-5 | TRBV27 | CASSKDRGSDQPQHF
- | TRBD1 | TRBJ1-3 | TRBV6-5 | CASSSGGIGNTIYF
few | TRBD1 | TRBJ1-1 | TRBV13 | CASSFQGAMKAEAFF
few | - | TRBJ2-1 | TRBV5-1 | CASSLGDSPRANEQFF
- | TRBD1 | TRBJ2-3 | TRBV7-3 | CASSAHRGRTDTQYF
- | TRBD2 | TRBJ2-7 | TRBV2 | CASRYLAGGGEQYF
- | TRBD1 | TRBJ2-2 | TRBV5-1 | CASSFQGANTGELFF
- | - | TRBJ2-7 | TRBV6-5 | CASSYYTGFSYEQYF
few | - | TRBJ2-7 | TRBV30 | CAWRMGSSYEQYF
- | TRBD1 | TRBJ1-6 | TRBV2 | CASSDDRGGGSPLHF
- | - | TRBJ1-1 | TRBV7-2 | CASSLARGGSPEAFF
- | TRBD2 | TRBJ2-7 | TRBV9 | CASSVGRGGLEQYF
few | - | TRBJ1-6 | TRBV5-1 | CASSLASGGSDSPLHF